Detailed here is one T cell receptor beta chain. Its target is unknown. The data were taken from a study of OX40 agonist ivuxolimab in advanced cancers. The overall study: Partial responses were achieved by three patients, of whom one had hepatocellular carcinoma and two had cutaneous melanoma. Findings and caveats of the study: On average, CD8+ T cells had more expanded clones than CD4+. Clonal expansion was seen in CD4+ and CD8+ blood T cells by week 6 at 0.1 to 3.0 mg/kg.

V gave up 8 bases and J gave up 10 bases; unmatched junction bases: 1. The CDR3 has 9 residues. Per the germline V gene, CDR1 is GTSNPN and CDR2 is SVGIG (reference sequence). Produced via immunoSEQ multiplex PCR; TCRdb's table is partial and in-frame only. The sample records some 77,000 clones, around 93% being singletons. With baseline, cycle 4 day 1, and cycle 7 day 1 as timepoints, blood was sampled. The rearrangement links TRBV30 to TRBJ1-1; 10 bases align to TRBD1. The source was CD4+ or CD8+ T cells sorted from blood, collected in a trial of the OX40 agonist ivuxolimab. This TCR derives from an adult with an advanced solid tumor such as melanoma, head and neck, liver or kidney cancer. CDR3 in DNA: TGTGCCGGGGACAGGGGAGCTTTCTTT. It is translated as CAGDRGAFF. The variable domain in full, completed from reference TRBV30 and TRBJ1-1, reads SQTIHQWPATLVQPVGSPLSLECTVEGTSNPNLYWYRQAAGRGLQLLFYSVGIGQISSEVPQNLSASRPQDRQFILSSKKLLLSDSGFYLCAGDRGAFFGQGTRLTVV.